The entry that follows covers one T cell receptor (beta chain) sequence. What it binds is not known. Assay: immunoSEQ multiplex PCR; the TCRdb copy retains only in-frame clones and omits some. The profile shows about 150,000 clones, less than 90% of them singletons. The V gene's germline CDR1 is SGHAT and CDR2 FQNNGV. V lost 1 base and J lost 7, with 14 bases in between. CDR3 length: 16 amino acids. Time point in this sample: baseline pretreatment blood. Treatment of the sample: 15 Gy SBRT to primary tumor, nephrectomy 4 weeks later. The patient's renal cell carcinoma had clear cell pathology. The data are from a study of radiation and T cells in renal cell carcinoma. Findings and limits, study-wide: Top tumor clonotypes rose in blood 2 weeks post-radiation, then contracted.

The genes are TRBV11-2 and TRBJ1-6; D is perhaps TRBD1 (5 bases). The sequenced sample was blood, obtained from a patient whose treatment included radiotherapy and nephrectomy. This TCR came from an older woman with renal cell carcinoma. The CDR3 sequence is CASSLVRQPRNSPLHF. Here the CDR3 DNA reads TGTGCCAGCAGCTTAGTAAGACAGCCCAGAAATTCACCCCTCCACTTT.